Shown below are 3 T cell receptor beta chains from a single sample sequenced in a study of T cell responses to AZD1222 COVID-19 vaccine. Profiling relied on immunoSEQ multiplex PCR, and the TCRdb table lists in-frame clones only, not all of them. The repertoire holds more than 70,000 clones, with around 90% as singletons. This specimen was peripheral blood, taken on day 0 of AZD1222 vaccination. The receptors shown here come from an adult in good health.

The chain is built from TRBV11-3 and TRBJ2-7, with TRBD1 matching over 7 bases. The CDR3 contains 16 residues. CDR1 is SGHNT and CDR2 is YENEEA in the germline V gene. J gave up 3 bases and V 3 bases, and 11 bases lay outside the gene matches. This chain's CDR3 is CASSLGSGQPLYEQYF. In DNA form, the CDR3 reads TGTGCCAGCAGCTTGGGATCGGGACAGCCTCTCTACGAGCAGTACTTC. Full variable domain (outside the CDR3, taken from reference TRBV11-3 and TRBJ2-7): EAGVVQSPRYKIIEKKQPVAFWCNPISGHNTLYWYLQNLGQGPELLIRYENEEAVDDSQLPKDRFSAERLKGVDSTLKIQPAELGDSAVYLCASSLGSGQPLYEQYFGPGTRLTVT.

The V gene is TRBV5-6, the J gene TRBJ1-6, with no clear D. Germline loops: CDR1 SGHDT, CDR2 YYEEEE. CDR3 length equals 15 residues. V was pared by 4 bases and J by 7 bases, with 15 bases between. This chain's CDR3 is CASSPNQAWNSPLHF. DNA for the CDR3: TGTGCCAGCAGCCCAAACCAAGCTTGGAATTCACCCCTCCACTTT.

The CDR3 sequence is CASSLGHSSYEQYF. The CDR3, as DNA: TGTGCCAGCAGCTTAGGTCACAGCTCCTACGAGCAGTACTTC. This chain joins TRBV7-6 and TRBJ2-7; no definite D call. The CDR3 sequence is 14 residues long. V lost 1 base and J 0 bases, leaving 7 bases between the germline ends. Germline-derived CDR1 and CDR2 are SGHVS and FNYEAQ.